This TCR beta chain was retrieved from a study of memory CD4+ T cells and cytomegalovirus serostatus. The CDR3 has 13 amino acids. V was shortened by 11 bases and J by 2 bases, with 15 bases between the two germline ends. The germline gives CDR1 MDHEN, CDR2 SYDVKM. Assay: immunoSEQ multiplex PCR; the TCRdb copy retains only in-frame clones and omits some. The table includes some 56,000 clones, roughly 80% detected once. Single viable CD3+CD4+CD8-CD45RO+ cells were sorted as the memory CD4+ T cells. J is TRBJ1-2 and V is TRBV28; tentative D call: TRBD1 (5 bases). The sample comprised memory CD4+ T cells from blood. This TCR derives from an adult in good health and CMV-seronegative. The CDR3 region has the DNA TGTGCCTCAAAACCGGGGGGGAACTATGGCTACACCTTC. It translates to CASKPGGNYGYTF.